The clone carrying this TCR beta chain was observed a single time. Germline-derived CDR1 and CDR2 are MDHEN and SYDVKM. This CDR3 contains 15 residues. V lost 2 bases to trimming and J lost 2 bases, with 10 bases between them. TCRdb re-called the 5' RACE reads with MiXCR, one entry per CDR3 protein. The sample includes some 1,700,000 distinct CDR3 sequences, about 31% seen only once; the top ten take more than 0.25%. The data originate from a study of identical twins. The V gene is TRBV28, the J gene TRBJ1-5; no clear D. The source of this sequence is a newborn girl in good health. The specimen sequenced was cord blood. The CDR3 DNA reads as TGTGCCAGCAGTTTACGGCAAGTGGGCAATCAGCCCCAGCATTTT. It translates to CASSLRQVGNQPQHF.